These 23 T cell receptor beta chains came from one sample sequenced in a study of shared T cell receptors in the human thymus. Some clones are missing from TCRdb's copy, which holds only in-frame ones; the method was immunoSEQ multiplex PCR. The sample includes approximately 490,000 clones, about 80% seen only once; the top ten take about 0.014%. The sample also formed part of further work on human thymus T cells.

The sequencing sample was made of thymocytes. The receptors here all came from a boy less than two years old with a congenital heart defect.

The V call is TRBV5-5, the J call TRBJ1-1, with D possibly being TRBD1 (5 bases). This CDR3 comprises 14 residues. Germline CDR1 and CDR2: SGHKS and YYEKEE (reference sequence). V dropped 8 bases and J dropped 3 bases, with 17 bases sitting between them. In DNA, the CDR3 is TGTGCCAGTAACCGAAGGGGTATGGACACTGAAGCTTTCTTT. This codes for CASNRRGMDTEAFF.

Here the CDR3 reads CASRTPGGVAGENEQFF. CDR3 coding DNA: TGTGCCAGCAGGACTCCAGGGGGGGTAGCGGGAGAGAATGAGCAGTTCTTC. The V and J genes are TRBV2 and TRBJ2-1; 9 nucleotides match TRBD2. CDR1 SNHLY and CDR2 FYNNEI come from the germline V gene. The CDR3 covers 17 residues. V shed 6 bases and J 7 bases; nucleotides not matched to a gene: 16.

This chain uses TRBV30 with TRBJ1-4; 10 nucleotides match TRBD1. The J segment lost 3 bases and the V segment lost 3 bases, leaving 19 bases of the junction unmatched. Germline V lookup: CDR1 GTSNPN, CDR2 SVGIG (reference sequence). This CDR3 is built from 20 residues. The CDR3 nucleotides read TGTGCCTGGAGCGCCCCGGGACAGGGGCTCCTCCGGCCTCCTAATGAAAAACTGTTTTTT. Translated, it gives CAWSAPGQGLLRPPNEKLFF.

The chain links TRBV27 to TRBJ2-7; 9 bases fit TRBD1. The CDR3 is made up of 17 amino acids. CDR1 MNHEY and CDR2 SMNVEV come from the germline V gene (reference sequence). The V gene end was trimmed by 2 bases and the J gene end by 2 bases; junction bases not matched to a gene: 10. The CDR3 loop reads CASSLISGGQGAYEQYF. Here the CDR3 DNA reads TGTGCCAGCAGTTTAATCTCTGGGGGACAGGGAGCCTACGAGCAGTACTTC.

The genes are TRBV6-5 and TRBJ1-1; 7 bases are a match to TRBD1. The germline V gene has CDR1 MNHEY and CDR2 SVGAGI. The ends lost 8 bases at V and 5 bases at J; junction bases unmatched: 5. The CDR3 is made up of 12 amino acids. The CDR3 sequence: CASRQGLTEAFF. DNA of the CDR3: TGTGCCAGCCGACAGGGATTAACTGAAGCTTTCTTT.

The V gene is TRBV18, the J gene TRBJ2-7, with D possibly matching TRBD1 (6 bases). The CDR3 runs 14 residues. From germline, CDR1 is KGHSH and CDR2 LQKENI. With 2 bases removed from V and 5 bases from J, the gap between germline ends came to 13 bases. The CDR3 protein is CASSPGRGGNEQYF. The CDR3, as DNA: TGTGCCAGCTCACCAGGCAGGGGTGGTAACGAGCAGTACTTC.

The chain has TRBV11-3 and TRBJ1-1, with 7 bases lining up with TRBD1. The CDR3 is 15 amino acids. CDR1 and CDR2 (germline): SGHNT, YENEEA. The trim removed 5 bases at V and 2 bases at J, leaving 8 bases unmatched. The CDR3 spells CASSPGAGGNTEAFF. DNA of the CDR3: TGTGCCAGCAGCCCAGGGGCAGGGGGAAACACTGAAGCTTTCTTT.

The chain carries TRBV19 and TRBJ1-2; possibly TRBD1 for D (6 bases). The V gene lost 4 bases and the J gene lost 8 bases, with 14 bases spanning the gap. Looked up from germline, CDR1 is LNHDA and CDR2 is SQIVND (reference sequence). The CDR3 is 13 residues long. The CDR3 sequence is CASSSLQGRGYTF. The CDR3 DNA reads TGTGCCAGTAGTAGTTTGCAGGGGAGAGGCTACACCTTC.

This sequence joins TRBV19 and TRBJ1-4; tentatively, D is TRBD1 (5 bases). The CDR3 runs 14 residues. Trimming shortened V by 1 base and J by 4 bases, and 7 bases separated the two germline ends. Germline V lookup: CDR1 LNHDA, CDR2 SQIVND (reference sequence). The CDR3 DNA reads as TGTGCCAGTAGTATAGGGCAGGGTAATGAAAAACTGTTTTTT. Encoded protein: CASSIGQGNEKLFF.

The chain couples TRBV7-3 to TRBJ2-7, with TRBD2 matching over 11 bases. CDR1 SGHTA and CDR2 FQGTGA come from the germline V gene. This CDR3 has 14 residues. After removal of 1 base from V and 6 bases from J, the junction contained 2 bases not matched to a gene. CDR3 in amino acids: CASSLIAGGGEQYF. For the CDR3, the DNA is TGTGCCAGCAGCTTAATAGCGGGAGGGGGCGAGCAGTACTTC.

This chain joins TRBV30 and TRBJ2-3, with a weak D call TRBD1 (6 bases). This CDR3 spans 12 amino acids. CDR1 is GTSNPN, CDR2 SVGIG, per germline (reference sequence). V was cut by 6 bases and J by 3 bases, with 10 bases left in between. The CDR3 loop is CACNQGTDTQYF. The CDR3 region has the DNA TGTGCCTGTAATCAGGGGACAGATACGCAGTATTTT.

This sequence joins TRBV2 and TRBJ2-7, with D possibly TRBD2 on 6 matching bases. Germline values: CDR1 SNHLY, CDR2 FYNNEI. CDR3 length: 16 residues. V gave up 1 base and J gave up 4 bases, with 17 bases separating them. CDR3 loop: CASSEGDFGGRYEQYF. CDR3 coding DNA: TGTGCCAGCAGTGAAGGGGACTTCGGCGGAAGGTACGAGCAGTACTTC.

The CDR3 protein is CASSQDKSGRMYNEQFF. In DNA form, the CDR3 reads TGTGCCAGCAGCCAAGATAAGAGCGGGAGAATGTACAATGAGCAGTTCTTC. This chain connects TRBV4-2 to TRBJ2-1, with 8 bases aligning to TRBD2. There are 17 residues in the CDR3. V lost 0 bases to trimming and J lost 4 bases; unmatched junction nucleotides: 8. Germline V gives CDR1 LGHNA, CDR2 YNFKEQ.

This clone was counted a single time. The genes are TRBV6-6 and TRBJ2-7; 8 bases align to TRBD2. With V trimmed by 6 bases and J by 2 bases, 6 bases remained unmatched. Germline V gene lookup returns CDR1 MNHNY and CDR2 SVGAGI (reference sequence). The CDR3 has 14 amino acids. The CDR3 spells CASSPGGPPYEQYF. Here the CDR3 DNA reads TGTGCCAGCAGCCCGGGGGGGCCCCCCTACGAGCAGTACTTC.

As to this clone: This CDR3 fails to terminate in the conserved phenylalanine or tryptophan, so it likely reflects a read error. The limits of the CDR3 on the DNA are not certain, so only TCRdb's listed CDR3 is given. The genes are TRBV15 and TRBJ2-7; no DNA check was done on the table's D call, TRBD1. The germline V gene encodes CDR1 LNHNV and CDR2 YYDKDF (reference sequence). The CDR3 length equals 12 residues, ends included. The CDR3 sequence is CATSRDGTGRSL.

This clone was seen just once. The J gene is TRBJ1-1, the V gene TRBV11-3, with 8 bases lining up with TRBD1. The germline V gene encodes CDR1 SGHNT and CDR2 YENEEA. CDR3 length: 15 residues. V dropped 5 bases and J dropped 7; count of bases not matched to a gene: 12. As DNA, the CDR3 is TGTGCCAGCAGCCAACTGACAGGGGAGGGGTGTGAAGCTTTCTTT. Its translation is CASSQLTGEGCEAFF.

The chain links TRBV4-3 to TRBJ2-1; TRBD2 matches 10 bases. J lost 4 bases, V lost 4 bases, and 4 bases had no gene match. CDR3 length: 15 residues. In germline, CDR1 is LGHNA, CDR2 YSLEER. This CDR3 is CASSPGLAAYNEQFF. The CDR3 nucleotides read TGCGCCAGCAGCCCCGGACTAGCGGCATACAATGAGCAGTTCTTC.

Worth noting for this clone: At one of its ends the junction is not consistent with the germline gene, which may arise from a read error. The chain links TRBV29-1 to TRBJ2-1, with TRBD1 matching over 9 bases. There are 14 residues in the CDR3. Per germline, CDR1 SQVTM and CDR2 ANQGSEA. Here the CDR3 DNA reads TGCAGCGTCCTTACAGGGGGCTCCAACAATGAGCAGTTCTTC. Its translation: CSVLTGGSNNEQFF.

This clone was seen a single time. The V gene is TRBV7-9, the J gene TRBJ2-1; 13 positions agree with TRBD2. The CDR3 sequence is 19 residues long. Germline-derived CDR1 and CDR2 are SEHNR and FQNEAQ (reference sequence). V gave up 2 bases and J gave up 15 bases; unmatched junction bases: 22. In nucleotides, the CDR3 is TGTGCCAGCAGCTTAATCTGGGGTGGGGGACTAGCGGGATCCGGCGGCTGGTTCTTC. This gives the protein CASSLIWGGGLAGSGGWFF.

The chain has TRBV20-1 and TRBJ2-7; D is unclear. V was pared by 3 bases and J by 3 bases, with 6 bases between. CDR1 and CDR2 from the germline V gene are DFQATT and SNEGSKA (reference sequence). This CDR3 has 11 amino acids. The CDR3 DNA is TGCAGTGCTAGCCACGGCTACGAGCAGTACTTC. The encoded protein is CSASHGYEQYF.

The gene calls are TRBV7-9 and TRBJ2-5; 15 bases are a match to TRBD2. V shed 4 bases and J 4 bases; nucleotides not matched to a gene: 7. Germline CDR1 and CDR2: SEHNR and FQNEAQ (reference sequence). The CDR3 sequence is 17 residues long. DNA for the CDR3: TGTGCCAGCAGCTACAAAGGACTAGCGGGAGGGAGAGAGACCCAGTACTTC. Its protein product is CASSYKGLAGGRETQYF. The whole variable domain, filled in from reference TRBV7-9 and TRBJ2-5, reads DTGVSQNPRHKITKRGQNVTFRCDPISEHNRLYWYRQTLGQGPEFLTYFQNEAQLEKSRLLSDRFSAERPKGSFSTLEIQRTEQGDSAMYLCASSYKGLAGGRETQYFGPGTRLLVL.

This chain links TRBV7-2 with TRBJ2-2; perhaps TRBD2 as D (6 bases). CDR1 is SGHTA and CDR2 is FQGNSA in the germline V gene. Trimming stripped 0 bases from V and 6 bases from J, with 14 bases between. There are 16 residues in the CDR3. The chain's CDR3 is CASSLAGLRSSGELFF. Written as DNA, the CDR3 is TGTGCCAGCAGCTTAGCGGGACTTCGGTCGTCCGGGGAGCTGTTTTTT.

CDR3 DNA: TGTGCCAGTACCTTGGGTGGGGCTTACTACGAGCAGTACTTC. Amino acid sequence: CASTLGGAYYEQYF. The V call is TRBV19, the J call TRBJ2-7; maybe TRBD1 (5 bases). The CDR3 has 14 residues. The V gene's germline CDR1 is LNHDA and CDR2 SQIVND (reference sequence). V was cut by 7 bases and J by 3 bases, with 16 bases left in between.